Below, 25 T cell receptor beta chains from the same sample are listed, as sequenced in a study of blood T cell repertoires in COVID-19. Sequenced by immunoSEQ multiplex PCR; TCRdb stores in-frame clones only, minus some. The sample holds 150,000 to 200,000 clones, 70% to 85% seen once. Sequenced input: PBMCs or T cells enriched from blood (not recorded which). The receptors derive from a man in his fifties who had recovered from COVID-19.

A few counts support this clone. The V and J genes are TRBV6-5 and TRBJ1-5; 7 nucleotides line up with TRBD1. The CDR3 is 14 amino acids. Germline V gene data show CDR1 as MNHEY and CDR2 as SVGAGI. V lost 7 bases, J lost 6 bases, and 9 bases stayed unmatched. CDR3 sequence: CASNLGGGGQPQHF. The DNA of the CDR3 is TGTGCCAGCAACTTAGGGGGCGGAGGTCAGCCCCAGCATTTT.

This chain uses TRBV3-1 (or the pseudogene TRBV3-2) with TRBJ1-5; 11 nucleotides line up with TRBD1. The CDR3 totals 16 residues. The V gene end was trimmed by 0 bases and the J gene end by 7 bases; junction bases not matched to a gene: 5. Looked up from germline, CDR1 is LGHDT and CDR2 is YNNKEL (reference sequence). The CDR3 DNA is TGTGCCAGCAGCCAAGATGGGGACAGGGGGGACCAGCCCCAGCATTTT. This gives the protein CASSQDGDRGDQPQHF.

The CDR3 region is CASRVESGVTDTQYF. The CDR3 DNA reads as TGCGCCAGCAGAGTTGAGAGCGGGGTCACAGATACGCAGTATTTT. The chain recombines TRBV5-1 with TRBJ2-3, with 7 nucleotides matching TRBD2. The CDR3 loop spans 15 amino acids. The germline CDR1 and CDR2 sequences are SGHRS and YFSETQ. Germline trimming cut 5 bases from V and 2 bases from J; bases unmatched to any gene: 8.

The chain links TRBV25-1 to TRBJ2-3; tentative D call: TRBD1 (7 bases). Between the trimmed V and J ends, which lost 7 bases and 1 base, there was a span of 15 bases. The germline CDR1 and CDR2 sequences are MGHDK and SYGVNS. The CDR3 runs 15 residues. CDR3 loop: CASTKGGGGTDTQYF. The CDR3 nucleotides read TGTGCCAGCACTAAAGGGGGCGGGGGCACAGATACGCAGTATTTT.

V and J are TRBV5-5 and TRBJ1-4; 8 bases line up with TRBD1. The CDR3 is made up of 15 amino acids. Germline CDR1 is SGHKS and CDR2 is YYEKEE (reference sequence). The junction had 5 bases not matched to a gene; V was cut back by 4 bases and J by 3 bases. CDR3 loop: CASSQNRGSNEKLFF. CDR3 coding DNA: TGTGCCAGCAGCCAAAACAGGGGGTCTAATGAAAAACTGTTTTTT.

This chain joins TRBV27 and TRBJ1-4; TRBD1 matches at 7 bases. The length of the CDR3 is 14 residues. The ends lost 4 bases at V and 7 bases at J; junction bases unmatched: 6. Germline loops: CDR1 MNHEY, CDR2 SMNVEV (reference sequence). The CDR3, as DNA: TGTGCCAGCAGTTCCTCCGACAGGGTTGAAAAACTGTTTTTT. It codes for CASSSSDRVEKLFF.

About this clone: At the DNA level, this CDR3 is encoded by other sequences in the same sample as well. The chain uses TRBV5-4 and TRBJ1-2, with D tentatively TRBD1 (6 bases). V gave up 0 bases and J gave up 6 bases, with 9 bases separating them. This CDR3 region has 13 residues. CDR1 and CDR2 from the germline V gene are SGHNT and YYREEE (reference sequence). The CDR3 spells CASSLAGGDGYTF. DNA of the CDR3: TGTGCCAGCAGCTTGGCGGGGGGCGATGGCTACACCTTC. The complete variable domain, with remaining parts taken from reference TRBV5-4 and TRBJ1-2, reads ETGVTQSPTHLIKTRGQQVTLRCSSQSGHNTVSWYQQALGQGPQFIFQYYREEENGRGNFPPRFSGLQFPNYSSELNVNALELDDSALYLCASSLAGGDGYTFGSGTRLTVV.

This chain joins TRBV30 and TRBJ1-4, with 7 bases fitting TRBD1. Per germline, CDR1 GTSNPN and CDR2 SVGIG (reference sequence). V lost 4 bases, J lost 3 bases, and 17 bases stayed unmatched. The CDR3 has 18 residues. The CDR3 DNA sequence: TGTGCCTGGAATTCAGGGGGGATTCGGGTTAAGTCTAATGAAAAACTGTTTTTT. This gives the protein CAWNSGGIRVKSNEKLFF.

In DNA, the CDR3 is TGTGCCAGCAGTCCGGGACAATCTCGCTCCTACAATGAGCAGTTCTTC. Amino acid sequence: CASSPGQSRSYNEQFF. The chain has TRBV27 and TRBJ2-1; tentative D call: TRBD1 (6 bases). The V and J ends lost 5 bases and 0 bases respectively, with 14 bases between them. The CDR3 length is 16 residues. In germline, CDR1 is MNHEY, CDR2 SMNVEV (reference sequence).

The V and J genes are TRBV6-2 or TRBV6-3 and TRBJ1-1; 12 bases agree with TRBD1. The CDR3 loop spans 17 amino acids. Germline CDR1 reads MNHEY; CDR2 reads SVGEGT. V lost 6 bases, J lost 1 base, and 9 bases stayed unmatched. The CDR3 sequence is CASSSWDRGRENTEAFF. CDR3 nucleotide sequence: TGTGCCAGCAGCTCCTGGGACAGGGGGCGCGAGAACACTGAAGCTTTCTTT.

V and J are TRBV12-3 or TRBV12-4 and TRBJ2-7, with 9 nucleotides matching TRBD1. J lost 3 bases, V lost 6 bases, and 0 bases had no gene match. The CDR3 is made up of 12 amino acids. This CDR3 reads CASRGQGYEQYF. For the CDR3, the DNA is TGTGCCAGCAGGGGACAGGGCTACGAGCAGTACTTC.

This clone came up once. This chain connects TRBV7-2 to TRBJ2-2; maybe TRBD2 (5 bases). The V and J ends lost 2 bases and 0 bases respectively, with 10 bases between them. The CDR3 loop spans 16 amino acids. Germline V gives CDR1 SGHTA, CDR2 FQGNSA. The CDR3 DNA is TGTGCCAGCAGCTTATATAGCGCCTCGAACACCGGGGAGCTGTTTTTT. Translation: CASSLYSASNTGELFF.

The chain uses TRBV24-1 and TRBJ2-2; 7 bases agree with TRBD1. Germline V gene data show CDR1 as KGHDR and CDR2 as SFDVKD. V shed 7 bases and J 0 bases; nucleotides not matched to a gene: 4. This CDR3 is built from 15 residues. The CDR3, as DNA: TGTGCCACCAGGCAGACAGGGTCGAACACCGGGGAGCTGTTTTTT. It codes for CATRQTGSNTGELFF.

This rearrangement joins TRBV7-2 to TRBJ2-7; 10 bases map to TRBD2. Germline V gene data show CDR1 as SGHTA and CDR2 as FQGNSA. Losses at the gene ends were 3 bases for V and 5 bases for J; bases not matched to a gene: 4. CDR3 length: 14 residues. The CDR3 reads CASSFGTSVHEQYF. CDR3 sequence (DNA): TGTGCCAGCAGCTTCGGGACTAGCGTGCACGAGCAGTACTTC.

This chain links TRBV10-2 with TRBJ1-1, with 7 nucleotides matching TRBD1. V gave up 4 bases and J gave up 10 bases; unmatched junction bases: 6. The CDR3 is 12 amino acids. CDR1 and CDR2 from the germline V gene are WSHSY and SAAADI. The CDR3 sequence is CASSAGQAGAFF. Here the CDR3 DNA reads TGCGCCAGCAGTGCCGGACAGGCGGGAGCTTTCTTT.

The rearrangement uses TRBV30 and TRBJ1-2, with D possibly being TRBD1 (6 bases). This CDR3 is 15 amino acids long. Germline CDR1 and CDR2: GTSNPN and SVGIG (reference sequence). Trimming pared 0 bases from V and 4 bases from J, leaving 15 bases between. CDR3 DNA sequence: TGTGCCTGGAGTGTCCAACAGGGAAACAGCTATGGCTACACCTTC. It encodes CAWSVQQGNSYGYTF.

In this sample, this clone turned up once. V and J are TRBV5-8 and TRBJ2-1; the D gene is possibly TRBD2 (6 bases). The CDR3 extends over 16 amino acids. Trimming removed 2 bases from V and 0 bases from J, with 12 bases in between. Looked up from germline, CDR1 is SGHTS and CDR2 is YDEGEE. The CDR3 spells CASSFWRGGSYNEQFF. The CDR3 nucleotides are TGTGCCAGCAGCTTTTGGCGGGGCGGCTCCTACAATGAGCAGTTCTTC.

This chain joins TRBV18 and TRBJ2-1, with D maybe TRBD2 (5 bases). The V gene lost 0 bases and the J gene lost 7 bases, with 7 bases spanning the gap. This CDR3 has 13 residues. Germline CDR1 and CDR2: KGHSH and LQKENI. Here the CDR3 DNA reads TGTGCCAGCTCACCACCGTCGGGAAATGAGCAGTTCTTC. Amino acids: CASSPPSGNEQFF.

This clone was counted once. The chain uses TRBV18 and TRBJ2-2, with TRBD1 matching over 10 bases. V was pared by 3 bases and J by 3 bases, with 7 bases of the junction left unmatched. CDR3 size: 17 residues. Germline V lookup: CDR1 KGHSH, CDR2 LQKENI. Here the CDR3 reads CASSPKTGTGDTGELFF. CDR3 nucleotide sequence: TGTGCCAGCTCACCGAAAACCGGGACAGGGGACACCGGGGAGCTGTTTTTT.

The CDR3 sequence: CASSLRGRVGNEQFF. CDR3 DNA: TGTGCCAGCAGCTTGCGCGGCAGGGTCGGCAATGAGCAGTTCTTC. The genes are TRBV5-8 and TRBJ2-1; weak D call: TRBD1 (5 bases). Trimming removed 1 base at V and 6 bases at J, with 14 bases between. CDR1 SGHTS and CDR2 YDEGEE come from the germline V gene. The CDR3 extends over 15 amino acids.

This clone is a singleton in its sample. V usage is TRBV12-5 and J usage is TRBJ2-1; weak D call: TRBD2 (6 bases). The V end was cut by 0 bases, the J end by 1 base, with 10 bases between. CDR1 is LGHNT, CDR2 FRNRAP, per germline. The CDR3 is made up of 16 amino acids. The DNA for the CDR3 is TGTGCTAGTGGTTTGGTAACTGGGGGGTCCTACAATGAGCAGTTCTTC. Translation gives CASGLVTGGSYNEQFF.

The J gene is TRBJ2-5, the V gene TRBV15, with D possibly TRBD1 on 5 matching bases. Trimming stripped 3 bases from V and 5 bases from J, with 7 bases between. CDR1 LNHNV and CDR2 YYDKDF come from the germline V gene (reference sequence). The CDR3 runs to 12 residues. The CDR3 DNA reads as TGTGCCACCAGCAGGCAGGGTGAGACCCAGTACTTC. Translation gives CATSRQGETQYF. The complete variable domain, with remaining parts taken from reference TRBV15 and TRBJ2-5, reads DAMVIQNPRYQVTQFGKPVTLSCSQTLNHNVMYWYQQKSSQAPKLLFHYYDKDFNNEADTPDNFQSRRPNTSFCFLDIRSPGLGDTAMYLCATSRQGETQYFGPGTRLLVL.

CDR3 sequence: CASSQTGTGVYGYTF. Written as DNA, the CDR3 is TGCGCCAGCAGCCAGACCGGGACAGGGGTGTATGGCTACACCTTC. V gene TRBV5-1 combines with J gene TRBJ1-2; TRBD1 matches at 10 bases. Germline CDR1 and CDR2: SGHRS and YFSETQ. The CDR3 is 15 amino acids. Germline trimming cut 4 bases from V and 5 bases from J; bases unmatched to any gene: 8.

The chain employs TRBV10-2 and TRBJ2-5, with D perhaps matching TRBD1 (6 bases). Germline CDR1 reads WSHSY; CDR2 reads SAAADI. The CDR3 has 12 amino acids. V was pared by 7 bases and J by 4 bases, with 10 bases between. The CDR3 sequence is CASKQGGETQYF. For the CDR3, the DNA is TGCGCCAGCAAACAGGGTGGAGAGACCCAGTACTTC.

This chain joins TRBV25-1 and TRBJ1-4; D uncertain. The CDR3 has 13 amino acids. With 5 bases removed from V and 8 bases from J, the gap between germline ends came to 12 bases. Germline loops: CDR1 MGHDK, CDR2 SYGVNS. CDR3 residues: CASSLRVEEKLFF. The CDR3 nucleotides read TGTGCCAGCAGTCTGCGGGTTGAGGAAAAACTGTTTTTT.